This T cell receptor beta chain was sequenced during a study of T cell changes during pregnancy in multiple sclerosis. The assay was immunoSEQ multiplex PCR, and TCRdb's table has in-frame clones only and misses some. The sample has tens of thousands of clones, roughly 94% seen once. This CDR3 has 18 amino acids. V lost 0 bases and J 1 base, leaving 16 bases between the germline ends. In germline, CDR1 is LGHNA, CDR2 YNFKEQ. The source of this sequence is a female donor with multiple sclerosis, enrolled in a pregnancy study. The chain is built from TRBV4-2 and TRBJ2-1, with D possibly matching TRBD2 (5 bases). Specimen: peripheral blood, collected before pregnancy. CDR3 sequence: CASSQDSGWVRSYNEQFF. The CDR3 DNA reads TGTGCCAGCAGCCAAGATTCGGGGTGGGTGAGGTCCTACAATGAGCAGTTCTTC.